This T cell receptor beta chain was identified in a study of blood T cell repertoires in COVID-19. At the level of the study: Specimens from acute and convalescent COVID-19 originated in the United States, Italy and Spain. PBMCs, B-cell-depleted T cells, or T cells provided the cDNA or gDNA that made up the material.

Per the authors' pipeline: Amplification of reference gene primers provided the estimated nucleated cell counts. Some clones are missing from TCRdb's copy, which holds only in-frame ones; the method was immunoSEQ multiplex PCR. The DNA gave D and trimming, while V, J and clone size come from that table. Seen here are some 120,000 clones, approximately 84% observed once, and the top ten hold about 17%. After removal of 8 bases from V and 0 bases from J, the junction contained 9 bases not matched to a gene. Germline V gene lookup returns CDR1 MNHEY and CDR2 SMNVEV (reference sequence). The CDR3 length is 15 residues.

Sequencing was done on a sample of peripheral blood. The receptor's source is a woman in her fifties or sixties who had recovered from COVID-19. The chain employs TRBV27 and TRBJ2-5; 7 bases are a match to TRBD2. In DNA form, the CDR3 reads TGTGCCAGCGCCTCCCTTGGGACTAACCAAGAGACCCAGTACTTC. Residues: CASASLGTNQETQYF.